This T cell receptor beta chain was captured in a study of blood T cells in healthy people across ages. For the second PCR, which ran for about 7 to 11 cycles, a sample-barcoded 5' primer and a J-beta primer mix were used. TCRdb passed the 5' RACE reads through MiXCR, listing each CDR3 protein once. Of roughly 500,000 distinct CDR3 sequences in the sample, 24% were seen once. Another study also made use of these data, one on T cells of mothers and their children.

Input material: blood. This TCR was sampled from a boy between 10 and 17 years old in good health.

The CDR3 nucleotides read TGTGCCAGCAGCCCCTATGCCGGGGGCTCCTACAATGAGCAGTTCTTC. This codes for CASSPYAGGSYNEQFF. The genes are TRBV7-2 and TRBJ2-1, with a tentative D call TRBD2 (6 bases). This CDR3 is built from 16 residues. V gave up 5 bases and J gave up 0 bases, with 14 bases separating them. Per the germline V gene, CDR1 is SGHTA and CDR2 is FQGNSA.